These T cell receptor beta chains were read from a single sample in a study of cytomegalovirus exposure and HLA in healthy donors. Clones were read by immunoSEQ multiplex PCR, and TCRdb kept only the in-frame ones, dropping some. This sample yields about 170,000 clones, of which approximately 81% are seen a single time; 2% to 2.5% belongs to the top ten. The sequenced material came from PBMCs. Receptors were obtained from a man aged 18 to 30 in good health and CMV-seropositive. CDR3s include the opening cysteine and the closing phenylalanine or tryptophan. D genes are given only for firm matches. For some rows the clone size is stated as once, few or many, or as a class when expanded; others skip it.

abundance: NA
d_gene: NA
v_gene: TRBV29-1
j_gene: TRBJ1-1
CDR3aa: CSGYKNTEAFF
CDR3nt: TGCAGCGGATACAAGAACACTGAAGCTTTCTTT

abundance: NA
d_gene: NA
v_gene: TRBV7-8
j_gene: TRBJ2-3
CDR3aa: CASSVETRGVSTDTQYF
CDR3nt: TGTGCCAGCAGCGTTGAGACGCGCGGCGTTAGCACAGATACGCAGTATTTT

abundance: NA
d_gene: TRBD1
v_gene: TRBV9
j_gene: TRBJ2-5
CDR3aa: CASGTGTAETQYF
CDR3nt: TGTGCCAGCGGCACCGGGACAGCCGAGACCCAGTACTTC

abundance: few
d_gene: TRBD1
v_gene: TRBV7-9
j_gene: TRBJ2-7
CDR3aa: CASSPGTGAYEQYF
CDR3nt: TGTGCCAGCAGCCCCGGGACAGGAGCCTACGAGCAGTACTTC

abundance: NA
d_gene: TRBD1
v_gene: TRBV15
j_gene: TRBJ1-4
CDR3aa: CATSRGDRGQKVDEKLFF
CDR3nt: TGTGCCACCAGCAGAGGGGACAGGGGACAGAAGGTTGATGAAAAACTGTTTTTT

abundance: NA
d_gene: TRBD1
v_gene: TRBV19
j_gene: TRBJ1-2
CDR3aa: CASRHGTGERGYTF
CDR3nt: TGTGCCAGTAGACATGGGACAGGGGAACGCGGCTACACCTTC

abundance: NA
d_gene: NA
v_gene: TRBV6-5
j_gene: TRBJ1-2
CDR3aa: CASSYSGGEPWGYTF
CDR3nt: TGTGCCAGCAGTTACTCTGGAGGGGAGCCTTGGGGCTACACCTTC

abundance: NA
d_gene: NA
v_gene: TRBV15
j_gene: TRBJ1-3
CDR3aa: CATSRDRTPGNTIYF
CDR3nt: TGTGCCACCAGCAGAGATCGGACACCTGGAAACACCATATATTTT

abundance: NA
d_gene: TRBD1
v_gene: TRBV6-5
j_gene: TRBJ1-3
CDR3aa: CASSRTGTGKNTIYF
CDR3nt: TGTGCCAGCAGCCGAACCGGGACAGGGAAAAACACCATATATTTT

abundance: NA
d_gene: NA
v_gene: TRBV7-2
j_gene: TRBJ1-2
CDR3aa: CASSLVPGSEYGYTF
CDR3nt: TGTGCCAGCAGCTTAGTCCCAGGGTCCGAGTATGGCTACACCTTC

abundance: once
d_gene: NA
v_gene: TRBV18
j_gene: TRBJ1-4
CDR3aa: CASSAGATNEKLFF
CDR3nt: TGTGCCAGCTCCGCGGGGGCAACTAATGAAAAACTGTTTTTT

abundance: NA
d_gene: TRBD1
v_gene: TRBV27
j_gene: TRBJ1-2
CDR3aa: CASSSLGQGEVGYTF
CDR3nt: TGTGCCAGCAGTTCATTGGGACAGGGGGAAGTGGGCTACACCTTC

abundance: once
d_gene: NA
v_gene: TRBV4-1
j_gene: TRBJ2-5
CDR3aa: CASSQASGETQYF
CDR3nt: TGCGCCAGCAGCCAAGCGTCAGGGGAGACCCAGTACTTC

abundance: NA
d_gene: NA
v_gene: TRBV6-5
j_gene: TRBJ2-1
CDR3aa: CASTPAGLAGYEQFF
CDR3nt: TGTGCCAGCACCCCTGCGGGGCTAGCTGGCTATGAGCAGTTCTTC

abundance: NA
d_gene: TRBD1
v_gene: TRBV5-1
j_gene: TRBJ1-6
CDR3aa: CASSLGWTGESPLHF
CDR3nt: TGCGCCAGCAGCTTGGGCTGGACAGGGGAATCACCCCTCCACTTT

abundance: NA
d_gene: TRBD2
v_gene: TRBV4-2
j_gene: TRBJ2-5
CDR3aa: CASSPPGLAGPQESQYF
CDR3nt: TGTGCCAGCAGCCCACCCGGACTAGCGGGTCCCCAAGAGAGCCAGTACTTC

abundance: NA
d_gene: TRBD1
v_gene: TRBV11-2
j_gene: TRBJ2-6
CDR3aa: CASSFWDRSGANGLTF
CDR3nt: TGTGCCAGCAGCTTCTGGGACAGATCTGGGGCCAACGGCCTGACTTTC

abundance: NA
d_gene: TRBD2
v_gene: TRBV4-3
j_gene: TRBJ2-7
CDR3aa: CASSQGGGDHEQYF
CDR3nt: TGCGCCAGCAGCCAAGGGGGAGGGGACCACGAGCAGTACTTC

abundance: few
d_gene: NA
v_gene: TRBV7-2
j_gene: TRBJ1-2
CDR3aa: CASSPQKSANYGYTF
CDR3nt: TGTGCCAGCAGCCCACAAAAATCAGCTAACTATGGCTACACCTTC

abundance: NA
d_gene: TRBD1
v_gene: TRBV19
j_gene: TRBJ1-2
CDR3aa: CASSTRTGADGYTF
CDR3nt: TGTGCCAGTAGTACCCGGACAGGGGCGGATGGCTACACCTTC

abundance: NA
d_gene: NA
v_gene: TRBV27
j_gene: TRBJ1-2
CDR3aa: CASSFDRGDGYTF
CDR3nt: TGTGCCAGCAGTTTTGATCGGGGGGACGGCTACACCTTC

abundance: NA
d_gene: NA
v_gene: TRBV19
j_gene: TRBJ1-5
CDR3aa: CASSAAAGNQPQHF
CDR3nt: TGTGCCAGTAGTGCAGCAGCGGGCAATCAGCCCCAGCATTTT

abundance: NA
d_gene: TRBD2
v_gene: TRBV10-3
j_gene: TRBJ2-3
CDR3aa: CAISGTSGGVNTQYF
CDR3nt: TGTGCCATCAGCGGGACTAGCGGGGGGGTAAATACGCAGTATTTT

abundance: once
d_gene: TRBD2
v_gene: TRBV27
j_gene: TRBJ2-5
CDR3aa: CASSVPGGETQYF
CDR3nt: TGTGCCAGCAGTGTCCCGGGGGGAGAGACCCAGTACTTC

abundance: once
d_gene: TRBD1
v_gene: TRBV11-2
j_gene: TRBJ2-2
CDR3aa: CASSVQQGAAGELFF
CDR3nt: TGTGCCAGCAGCGTCCAACAGGGGGCCGCCGGGGAGCTGTTTTTT

abundance: NA
d_gene: NA
v_gene: TRBV29-1
j_gene: TRBJ1-5
CDR3aa: CSVGTGNQPQHF
CDR3nt: TGCAGCGTTGGCACAGGGAATCAGCCCCAGCATTTT

abundance: NA
d_gene: NA
v_gene: TRBV7-8
j_gene: TRBJ1-4
CDR3aa: CASSLAYISNEKLFF
CDR3nt: TGTGCCAGCAGCTTAGCCTACATTAGCAATGAAAAACTGTTTTTT

abundance: NA
d_gene: TRBD1
v_gene: TRBV27
j_gene: TRBJ1-6
CDR3aa: CASSLIISGTGSRSPLHF
CDR3nt: TGTGCCAGCAGCCTCATTATCTCCGGGACAGGGAGCCGTTCACCCCTCCACTTT

abundance: NA
d_gene: NA
v_gene: TRBV19
j_gene: TRBJ2-3
CDR3aa: CASSLRQGTDTQYF
CDR3nt: TGTGCCAGTAGTTTACGACAGGGCACAGATACGCAGTATTTT

abundance: NA
d_gene: NA
v_gene: TRBV5-1
j_gene: TRBJ2-5
CDR3aa: CASSLTPEYQETQYF
CDR3nt: TGCGCCAGCAGCTTGACGCCGGAGTACCAAGAGACCCAGTACTTC

abundance: NA
d_gene: TRBD1
v_gene: TRBV6-5
j_gene: TRBJ1-4
CDR3aa: CASRQQGLENEKLFF
CDR3nt: TGTGCCAGCAGACAACAGGGGCTTGAGAATGAAAAACTGTTTTTT

abundance: NA
d_gene: TRBD1
v_gene: TRBV25-1
j_gene: TRBJ2-2
CDR3aa: CASSESATAGGSRELFF
CDR3nt: TGTGCCAGCAGTGAATCTGCCACGGCAGGGGGTTCCAGGGAGCTGTTTTTT

abundance: NA
d_gene: NA
v_gene: TRBV7-6
j_gene: TRBJ2-2
CDR3aa: CASSLLNRPNTGELFF
CDR3nt: TGTGCCAGCAGCTTGTTGAACAGGCCGAACACCGGGGAGCTGTTTTTT

abundance: few
d_gene: TRBD2
v_gene: TRBV25-1
j_gene: TRBJ2-7
CDR3aa: CASSDVGGGSSYEQYF
CDR3nt: TGTGCCAGCAGTGATGTTGGCGGGGGTTCTTCCTACGAGCAGTACTTC

abundance: NA
d_gene: TRBD1
v_gene: TRBV10-3
j_gene: TRBJ1-2
CDR3aa: CAATGGVDYGYTF
CDR3nt: TGTGCCGCGACAGGGGGCGTTGACTATGGCTACACCTTC

abundance: few
d_gene: NA
v_gene: TRBV5-5
j_gene: TRBJ1-3
CDR3aa: CASSLEAYSGDTIYF
CDR3nt: TGTGCCAGCAGCTTGGAGGCTTACTCGGGGGACACCATATATTTT

abundance: NA
d_gene: NA
v_gene: TRBV6-1
j_gene: TRBJ1-1
CDR3aa: CASTAVPSAEAFF
CDR3nt: TGTGCCAGCACCGCCGTCCCATCGGCTGAAGCTTTCTTT

abundance: NA
d_gene: TRBD1
v_gene: TRBV10-3
j_gene: TRBJ1-1
CDR3aa: CATAGQPNTEAFF
CDR3nt: TGTGCCACGGCGGGACAGCCGAACACTGAAGCTTTCTTT

abundance: NA
d_gene: NA
v_gene: TRBV4-1
j_gene: TRBJ1-1
CDR3aa: CASSREVGMNTEAFF
CDR3nt: TGCGCCAGCAGCCGGGAGGTGGGGATGAACACTGAAGCTTTCTTT

abundance: NA
d_gene: TRBD2
v_gene: TRBV9
j_gene: TRBJ2-2
CDR3aa: CASSHPGGTNTGELFF
CDR3nt: TGTGCCAGCAGCCATCCGGGGGGGACGAACACCGGGGAGCTGTTTTTT

abundance: NA
d_gene: NA
v_gene: TRBV19
j_gene: TRBJ2-6
CDR3aa: CASSIDTSGANGLTF
CDR3nt: TGTGCCAGTAGTATAGACACCTCTGGGGCCAACGGCCTGACTTTC

abundance: NA
d_gene: TRBD2
v_gene: TRBV14
j_gene: TRBJ2-3
CDR3aa: CASSQIRGGRLSDTQYF
CDR3nt: TGTGCCAGCAGCCAGATTCGCGGGGGGCGTCTCTCAGATACGCAGTATTTT

abundance: NA
d_gene: TRBD1
v_gene: TRBV6-4
j_gene: TRBJ1-5
CDR3aa: CASLTGGNQPQHF
CDR3nt: TGTGCCAGCCTGACAGGGGGCAATCAGCCCCAGCATTTT

abundance: NA
d_gene: NA
v_gene: TRBV9
j_gene: TRBJ2-3
CDR3aa: CASSPRAGESTDTQYF
CDR3nt: TGTGCCAGCAGCCCCCGGGCAGGGGAGAGCACAGATACGCAGTATTTT

abundance: NA
d_gene: NA
v_gene: TRBV30
j_gene: TRBJ2-6
CDR3aa: CASGTGLGANVLTF
CDR3nt: TGTGCCTCGGGGACGGGACTTGGGGCCAACGTCCTGACTTTC

abundance: NA
d_gene: NA
v_gene: TRBV6-5
j_gene: TRBJ1-5
CDR3aa: CASRQTGGGQPQHF
CDR3nt: TGTGCCAGCAGGCAGACAGGAGGTGGGCAGCCCCAGCATTTT

abundance: once
d_gene: TRBD1
v_gene: TRBV5-1
j_gene: TRBJ1-5
CDR3aa: CASSLAPGQPDQPQHF
CDR3nt: TGCGCCAGCAGCTTGGCCCCGGGACAGCCTGATCAGCCCCAGCATTTT

abundance: NA
d_gene: TRBD1
v_gene: TRBV11-2
j_gene: TRBJ1-2
CDR3aa: CASSLESRGGQGYGYTF
CDR3nt: TGTGCCAGCAGCTTAGAGTCTCGGGGGGGACAGGGCTATGGCTACACCTTC

abundance: NA
d_gene: NA
v_gene: TRBV6-6
j_gene: TRBJ2-3
CDR3aa: CASSYSTRTSTDTQYF
CDR3nt: TGTGCCAGCAGTTACTCGACGCGGACTAGCACAGATACGCAGTATTTT

abundance: NA
d_gene: TRBD1
v_gene: TRBV6-6
j_gene: TRBJ2-7
CDR3aa: CASSGQGAAYEQYF
CDR3nt: TGTGCCAGCAGCGGACAGGGGGCCGCCTACGAGCAGTACTTC

abundance: NA
d_gene: TRBD2
v_gene: TRBV5-1
j_gene: TRBJ2-1
CDR3aa: CASSPPSPSGGLGYNEQFF
CDR3nt: TGCGCCAGCAGCCCCCCCAGCCCTAGCGGGGGCCTGGGCTACAATGAGCAGTTCTTC

abundance: NA
d_gene: TRBD1
v_gene: TRBV7-9
j_gene: TRBJ1-1
CDR3aa: CASRKTGSLNTEAFF
CDR3nt: TGTGCCAGCAGAAAGACAGGGTCATTGAACACTGAAGCTTTCTTT

abundance: NA
d_gene: NA
v_gene: TRBV11-2
j_gene: TRBJ1-6
CDR3aa: CASSPRTGDGSPLHF
CDR3nt: TGTGCCAGCAGCCCAAGGACGGGGGACGGGTCACCCCTCCACTTT

abundance: NA
d_gene: TRBD2
v_gene: TRBV9
j_gene: TRBJ2-5
CDR3aa: CASSRSGGAVETQYF
CDR3nt: TGTGCCAGCAGCAGGAGCGGGGGGGCTGTGGAGACCCAGTACTTC

abundance: NA
d_gene: NA
v_gene: TRBV30
j_gene: TRBJ2-7
CDR3aa: CAWSVQKEQYF
CDR3nt: TGTGCCTGGAGTGTACAGAAAGAGCAGTACTTC

abundance: NA
d_gene: NA
v_gene: TRBV15
j_gene: TRBJ1-3
CDR3aa: CATSSARGISSGNTIYF
CDR3nt: TGTGCCACCAGCAGCGCTAGGGGTATAAGCTCTGGAAACACCATATATTTT